This TCR beta chain stems from a study of memory CD4+ T cells and cytomegalovirus serostatus. Study as a whole: Healthy Belgian adult donors included about nine CMV-positive and 20 to 30 CMV-negative people.

Single viable CD3+CD4+CD8-CD45RO+ cells were sorted as the memory CD4+ T cells. Libraries were prepared by immunoSEQ multiplex PCR; TCRdb keeps only in-frame clonotypes and omits some of them. The data show 50,000 to 60,000 clones, 82% seen once. The CDR3 length is 15 residues. J lost 2 bases, V lost 5 bases, and 6 bases had no gene match. Germline CDR1 reads MNHEY; CDR2 reads SMNVEV (reference sequence). The gene calls are TRBV27 and TRBJ1-5; 7 bases are shared with TRBD1. The sample comprised memory CD4+ T cells from blood. The receptor was isolated from an adult in good health and CMV-seronegative. CDR3: CASSKNTGGNQPQHF. CDR3 bases: TGTGCCAGCAGTAAAAATACAGGGGGCAATCAGCCCCAGCATTTT.